Sequencing of this T cell receptor beta chain was carried out in a study of blood T cells in healthy people across ages. Sample-barcoded 5' priming and a J-beta primer mix drove a second PCR of 7 to 11 cycles. Each cDNA molecule was tagged by a template-switch adaptor with 12 random nucleotides. Each CDR3 protein is one row after TCRdb ran MiXCR on the 5' RACE reads. The data hold over 450,000 distinct CDR3 sequences, with 24% observed a single time. Study outcomes and limitations: TCR beta diversity, measured per million T cells, fell in a roughly linear way with age.

Turning to this clonotype: Its specificity is unknown.

These data are also associated with another study on T cells of mothers and their children. That study adds: In both related and unrelated pairs, TCR recombination output is shaped similarly by thymic selection.

The sequenced sample was blood. The sequence derives from a boy aged 5-17 years in good health.

CDR3 coding DNA: TGTGCCAGCAGTTCTATCGGGACTAGCGGTTACAATGAGCAGTTCTTC. This translates into CASSSIGTSGYNEQFF. V is TRBV6-2 or TRBV6-3 and J is TRBJ2-1; TRBD2 aligns across 11 bases. V was clipped by 4 bases and J by 4 bases; unmatched bases: 6. The CDR3 runs to 16 residues. Germline V lookup: CDR1 MNHEY, CDR2 SVGEGT.